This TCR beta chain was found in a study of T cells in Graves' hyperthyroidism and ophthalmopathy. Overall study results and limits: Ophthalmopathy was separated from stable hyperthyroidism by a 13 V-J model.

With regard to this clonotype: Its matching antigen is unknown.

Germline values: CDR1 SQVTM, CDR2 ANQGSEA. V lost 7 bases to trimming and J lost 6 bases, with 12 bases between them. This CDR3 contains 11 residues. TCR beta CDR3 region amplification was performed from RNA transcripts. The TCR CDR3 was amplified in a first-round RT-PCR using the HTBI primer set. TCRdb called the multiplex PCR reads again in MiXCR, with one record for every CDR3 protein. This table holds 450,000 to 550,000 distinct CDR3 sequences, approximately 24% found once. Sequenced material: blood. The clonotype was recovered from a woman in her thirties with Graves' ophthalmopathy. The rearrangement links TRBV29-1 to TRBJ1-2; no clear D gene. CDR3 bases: TGCAGCGCCGGAGGCTCGGATGGCTACACCTTC. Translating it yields CSAGGSDGYTF.